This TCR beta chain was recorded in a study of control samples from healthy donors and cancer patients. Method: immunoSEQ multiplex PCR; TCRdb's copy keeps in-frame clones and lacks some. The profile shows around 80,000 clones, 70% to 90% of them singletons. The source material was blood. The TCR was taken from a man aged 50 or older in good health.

CDR3 protein: CASSSETGSGQPQHF. For the CDR3, the DNA is TGTGCCAGTAGTAGTGAGACAGGCAGTGGGCAGCCCCAGCATTTT. The gene calls are TRBV19 and TRBJ1-5; perhaps TRBD1 as D (6 bases). The germline V gene encodes CDR1 LNHDA and CDR2 SQIVND (reference sequence). The CDR3 is made up of 15 amino acids. V lost 4 bases, J lost 7 bases, and 17 bases lay in between.